This TCR beta chain was identified in a study of blood T cell repertoires in COVID-19. Study information: Sources were T cells, B-cell-depleted T cells, or PBMCs; the material itself was cDNA or gDNA.

Seattle's cohort entered during active infection and was followed longitudinally. Per the authors' pipeline: Estimation of nucleated cell counts relied on the amplification of reference gene primers. Clones were sequenced by immunoSEQ multiplex PCR, and TCRdb holds only the in-frame ones, with some missing. The V and J calls and clone size are taken from that table; D and trimming were inferred from the DNA. Here the sample spans about 180,000 clones, approximately 90% being singletons. V gave up 2 bases and J gave up 2 bases; unmatched junction bases: 7. The CDR3 is 16 amino acids. The germline V gene encodes CDR1 MNHEY and CDR2 SVGAGI.

The chain joins TRBV6-5 to TRBJ2-7; 9 nucleotides line up with TRBD1. This receptor was obtained from a woman aged 70-85 years with COVID-19, enrolled during active disease. Sequencing was performed on peripheral blood. The CDR3: CASSYGRDRDTYEQYF. CDR3 sequence (DNA): TGTGCCAGCAGTTACGGCCGGGACAGGGATACCTACGAGCAGTACTTC.